The present entry profiles one T cell receptor (beta chain) with its context. This sample is part of a study of T cell responses to AZD1222 COVID-19 vaccine. The germline CDR1 and CDR2 sequences are MDHEN and SYDVKM. The CDR3 is 15 amino acids. V dropped 3 bases and J dropped 0 bases, with 10 bases sitting between them. TCRdb's table, derived via immunoSEQ multiplex PCR, lists solely in-frame clones and lacks some. The data hold fewer than 85,000 clones, with more than 90% observed a single time. The TCR sequence derives from an adult in good health. The starting material was peripheral blood, obtained on day 0 of AZD1222 vaccination. This chain links TRBV28 with TRBJ2-3, with D possibly being TRBD1 (6 bases). The CDR3 region has the DNA TGTGCCAGCAGTTTTGGGGGCCTCAGCACAGATACGCAGTATTTT. It is translated as CASSFGGLSTDTQYF. Full variable domain (rest looked up from reference TRBV28 and TRBJ2-3): DVKVTQSSRYLVKRTGEKVFLECVQDMDHENMFWYRQDPGLGLRLIYFSYDVKMKEKGDIPEGYSVSREKKERFSLILESASTNQTSMYLCASSFGGLSTDTQYFGPGTRLTVL.